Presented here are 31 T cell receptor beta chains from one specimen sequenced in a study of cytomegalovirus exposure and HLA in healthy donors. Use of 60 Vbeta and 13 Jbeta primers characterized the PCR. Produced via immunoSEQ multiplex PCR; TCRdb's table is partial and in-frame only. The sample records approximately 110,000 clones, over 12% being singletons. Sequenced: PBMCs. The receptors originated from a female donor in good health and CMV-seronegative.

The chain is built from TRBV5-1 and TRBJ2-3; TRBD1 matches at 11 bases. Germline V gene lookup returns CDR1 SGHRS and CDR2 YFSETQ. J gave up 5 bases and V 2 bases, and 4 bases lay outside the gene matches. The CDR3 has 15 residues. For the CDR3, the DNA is TGCGCCAGCAGCTTCGGACAGGGGGCGGGAGATACGCAGTATTTT. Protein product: CASSFGQGAGDTQYF.

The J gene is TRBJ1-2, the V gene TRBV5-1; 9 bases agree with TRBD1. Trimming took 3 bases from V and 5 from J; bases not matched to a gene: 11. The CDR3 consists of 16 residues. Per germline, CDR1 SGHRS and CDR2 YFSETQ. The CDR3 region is CASSWAPGQGFYGYTF. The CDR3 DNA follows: TGCGCCAGCAGCTGGGCCCCTGGACAGGGGTTTTATGGCTACACCTTC.

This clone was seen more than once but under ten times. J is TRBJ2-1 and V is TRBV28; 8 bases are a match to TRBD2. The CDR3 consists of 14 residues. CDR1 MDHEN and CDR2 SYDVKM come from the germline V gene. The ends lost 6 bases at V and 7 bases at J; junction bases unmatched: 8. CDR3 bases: TGTGCCAGCAGGTCAGCGGGAGCACGGAATGAGCAGTTCTTC. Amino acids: CASRSAGARNEQFF.

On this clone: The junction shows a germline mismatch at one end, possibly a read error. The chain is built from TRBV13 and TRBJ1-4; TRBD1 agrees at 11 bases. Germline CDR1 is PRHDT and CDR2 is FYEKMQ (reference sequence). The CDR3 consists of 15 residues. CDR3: CASSGGQGAKEKLFF. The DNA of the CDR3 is TGTGCCAGCAGCGGAGGACAGGGGGCTAAAGAAAAACTGTTTTTT.

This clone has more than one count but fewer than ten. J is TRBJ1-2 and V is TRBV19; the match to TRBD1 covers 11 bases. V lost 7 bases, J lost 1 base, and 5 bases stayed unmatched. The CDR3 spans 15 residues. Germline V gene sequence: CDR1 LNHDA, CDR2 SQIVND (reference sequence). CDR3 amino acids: CASTPGTGGNYGYTF. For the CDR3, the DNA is TGTGCCAGTACCCCGGGGACAGGGGGTAACTATGGCTACACCTTC.

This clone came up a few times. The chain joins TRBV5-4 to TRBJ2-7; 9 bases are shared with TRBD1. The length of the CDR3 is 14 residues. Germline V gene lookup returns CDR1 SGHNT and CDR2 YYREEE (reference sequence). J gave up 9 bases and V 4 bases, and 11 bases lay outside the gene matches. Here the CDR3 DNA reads TGTGCCAGCAGCGAAGACAGGGGGTTCTTTGGGCAGTACTTC. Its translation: CASSEDRGFFGQYF.

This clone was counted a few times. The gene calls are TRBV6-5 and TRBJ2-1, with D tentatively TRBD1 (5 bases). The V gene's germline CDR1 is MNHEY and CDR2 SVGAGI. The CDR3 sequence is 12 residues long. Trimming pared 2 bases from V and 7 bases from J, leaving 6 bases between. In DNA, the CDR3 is TGTGCCAGCAGTTACAAGGGGAATGAGCAGTTCTTC. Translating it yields CASSYKGNEQFF.

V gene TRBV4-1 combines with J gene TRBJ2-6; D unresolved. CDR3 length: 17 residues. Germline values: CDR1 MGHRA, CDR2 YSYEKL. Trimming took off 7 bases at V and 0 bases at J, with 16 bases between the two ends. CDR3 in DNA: TGCGCCAGCACCCGGTACAGTGACCTCTCTGGGGCCAACGTCCTGACTTTC. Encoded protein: CASTRYSDLSGANVLTF.

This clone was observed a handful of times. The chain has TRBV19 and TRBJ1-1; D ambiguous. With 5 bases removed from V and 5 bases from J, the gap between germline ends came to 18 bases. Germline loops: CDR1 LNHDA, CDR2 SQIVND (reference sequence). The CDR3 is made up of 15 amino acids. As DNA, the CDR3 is TGTGCCAGTAGTTCCACCCCAGGAGGTTGGACTGAAGCTTTCTTT. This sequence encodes CASSSTPGGWTEAFF. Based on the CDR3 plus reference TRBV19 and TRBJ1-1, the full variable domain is DGGITQSPKYLFRKEGQNVTLSCEQNLNHDAMYWYRQDPGQGLRLIYYSQIVNDFQKGDIAEGYSVSREKKESFPLTVTSAQKNPTAFYLCASSSTPGGWTEAFFGQGTRLTVV.

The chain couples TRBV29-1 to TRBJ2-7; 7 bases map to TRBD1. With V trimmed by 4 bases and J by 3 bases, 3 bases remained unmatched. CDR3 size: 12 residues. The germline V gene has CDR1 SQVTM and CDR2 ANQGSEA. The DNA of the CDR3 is TGCAGCGTTGTGCCAGGGGGCTACGAGCAGTACTTC. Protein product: CSVVPGGYEQYF.

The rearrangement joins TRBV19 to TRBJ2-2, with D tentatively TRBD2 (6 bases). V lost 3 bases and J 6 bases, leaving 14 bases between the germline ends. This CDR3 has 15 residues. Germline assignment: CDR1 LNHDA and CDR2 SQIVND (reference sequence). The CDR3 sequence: CASSIGGDIPGELFF. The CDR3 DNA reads TGTGCCAGTAGTATCGGGGGAGATATACCCGGGGAGCTGTTTTTT.

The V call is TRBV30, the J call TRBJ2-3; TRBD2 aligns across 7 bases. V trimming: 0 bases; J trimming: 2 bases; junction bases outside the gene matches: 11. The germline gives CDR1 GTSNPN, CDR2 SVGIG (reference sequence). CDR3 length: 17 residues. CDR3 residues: CAWSVPFGGLYTDTQYF. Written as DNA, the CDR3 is TGTGCCTGGAGTGTACCGTTTGGGGGACTATACACAGATACGCAGTATTTT.

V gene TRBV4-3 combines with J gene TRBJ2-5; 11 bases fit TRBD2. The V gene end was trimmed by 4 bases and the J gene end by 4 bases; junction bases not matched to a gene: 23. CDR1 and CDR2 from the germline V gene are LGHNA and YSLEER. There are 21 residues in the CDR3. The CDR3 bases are TGCGCCAGCAGCCGAGAGGGCGGACTAGCGGGCTCTATAGTTGGCGGAGAGACCCAGTACTTC. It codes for CASSREGGLAGSIVGGETQYF.

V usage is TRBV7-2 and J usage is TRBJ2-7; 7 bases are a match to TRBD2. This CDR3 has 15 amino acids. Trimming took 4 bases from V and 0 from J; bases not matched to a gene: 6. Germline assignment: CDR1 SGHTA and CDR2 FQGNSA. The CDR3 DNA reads TGTGCCAGCAGCTCCACAGCGGGACTCTCCTACGAGCAGTACTTC. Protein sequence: CASSSTAGLSYEQYF.

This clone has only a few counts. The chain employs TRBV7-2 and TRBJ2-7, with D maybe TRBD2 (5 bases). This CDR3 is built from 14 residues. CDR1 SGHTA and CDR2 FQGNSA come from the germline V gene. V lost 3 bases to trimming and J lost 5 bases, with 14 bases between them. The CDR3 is CASSFQAEQDEQYF. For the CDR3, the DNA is TGTGCCAGCAGCTTTCAAGCGGAGCAGGACGAGCAGTACTTC. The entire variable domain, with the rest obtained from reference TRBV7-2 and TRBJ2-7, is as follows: GAGVSQSPSNKVTEKGKDVELRCDPISGHTALYWYRQSLGQGLEFLIYFQGNSAPDKSGLPSDRFSAERTGGSVSTLTIQRTQQEDSAVYLCASSFQAEQDEQYFGPGTRLTVT.

CDR3 sequence: CASSQDLYNSPLHF. For the CDR3, the DNA is TGCGCCAGCAGCCAAGACCTTTATAATTCACCCCTCCACTTT. The gene calls are TRBV4-3 and TRBJ1-6; no clear D gene. Germline-derived CDR1 and CDR2 are LGHNA and YSLEER. CDR3 length: 14 amino acids. The V gene lost 0 bases and the J gene lost 4 bases, with 4 bases spanning the gap.

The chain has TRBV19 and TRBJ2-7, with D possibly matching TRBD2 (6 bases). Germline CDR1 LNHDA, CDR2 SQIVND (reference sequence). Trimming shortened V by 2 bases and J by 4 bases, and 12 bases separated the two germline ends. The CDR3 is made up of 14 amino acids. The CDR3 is CASSISQGGYEQYF. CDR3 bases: TGTGCCAGTAGTATAAGCCAGGGAGGATACGAGCAGTACTTC.

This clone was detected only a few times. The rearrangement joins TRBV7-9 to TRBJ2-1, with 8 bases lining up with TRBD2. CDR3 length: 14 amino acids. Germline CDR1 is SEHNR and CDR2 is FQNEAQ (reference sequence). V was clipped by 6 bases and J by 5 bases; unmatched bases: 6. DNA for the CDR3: TGTGCCAGCAGACGGGGGGGAGTCCACAATGAGCAGTTCTTC. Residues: CASRRGGVHNEQFF.

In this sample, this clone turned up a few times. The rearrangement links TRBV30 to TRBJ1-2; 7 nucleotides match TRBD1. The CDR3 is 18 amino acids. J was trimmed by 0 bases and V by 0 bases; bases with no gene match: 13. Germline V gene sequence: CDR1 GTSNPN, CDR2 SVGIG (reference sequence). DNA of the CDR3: TGTGCCTGGAGTGTATTCGGGTCCAGGGGGATAGCTAACTATGGCTACACCTTC. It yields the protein CAWSVFGSRGIANYGYTF.

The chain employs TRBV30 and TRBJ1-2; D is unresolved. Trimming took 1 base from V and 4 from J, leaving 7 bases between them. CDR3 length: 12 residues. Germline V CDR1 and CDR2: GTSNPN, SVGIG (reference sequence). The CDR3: CAWSGTPYGYTF. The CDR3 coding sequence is TGTGCCTGGAGTGGAACTCCCTATGGCTACACCTTC.

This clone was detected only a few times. CDR3: CASSLWSDRGYTF. DNA for the CDR3: TGCGCCAGCAGCTTGTGGAGTGATAGGGGCTACACCTTC. V usage is TRBV5-1 and J usage is TRBJ1-2; D ambiguous. The CDR3 is made up of 13 amino acids. Germline V lookup: CDR1 SGHRS, CDR2 YFSETQ. V was cut by 1 base and J by 8 bases, with 12 bases left in between.

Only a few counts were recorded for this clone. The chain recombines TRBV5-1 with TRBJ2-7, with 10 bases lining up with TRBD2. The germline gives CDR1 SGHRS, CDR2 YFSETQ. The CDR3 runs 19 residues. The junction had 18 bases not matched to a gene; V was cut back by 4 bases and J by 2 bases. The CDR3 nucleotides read TGCGCCAGCAGCCCGGGGACAGCTCAGCTAGCGGGAGATCCCTACGAGCAGTACTTC. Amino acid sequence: CASSPGTAQLAGDPYEQYF.

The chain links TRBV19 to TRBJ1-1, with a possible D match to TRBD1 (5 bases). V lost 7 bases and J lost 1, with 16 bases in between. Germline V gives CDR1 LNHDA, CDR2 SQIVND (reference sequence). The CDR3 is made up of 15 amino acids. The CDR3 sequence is CASTSSDNGNTEAFF. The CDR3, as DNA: TGTGCCAGTACCTCCTCGGACAATGGGAACACTGAAGCTTTCTTT.

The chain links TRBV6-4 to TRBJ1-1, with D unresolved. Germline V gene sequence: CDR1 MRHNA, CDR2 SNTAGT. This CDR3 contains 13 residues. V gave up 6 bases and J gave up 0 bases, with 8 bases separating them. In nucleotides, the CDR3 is TGTGCCAGCAGAAAGGAGATGAACACTGAAGCTTTCTTT. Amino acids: CASRKEMNTEAFF.

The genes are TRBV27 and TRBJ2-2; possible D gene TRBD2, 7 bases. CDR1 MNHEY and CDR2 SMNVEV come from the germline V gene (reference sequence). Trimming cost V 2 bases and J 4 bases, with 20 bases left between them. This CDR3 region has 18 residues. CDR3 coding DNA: TGTGCCAGCAGTTTAGATGCGGGGGCAGGGCCGGTCACCGGGGAGCTGTTTTTT. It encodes CASSLDAGAGPVTGELFF.

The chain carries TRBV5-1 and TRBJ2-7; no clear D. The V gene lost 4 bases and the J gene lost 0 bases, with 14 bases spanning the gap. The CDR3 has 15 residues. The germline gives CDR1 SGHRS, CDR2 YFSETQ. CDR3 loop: CASSTDQPGSYEQYF. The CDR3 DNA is TGCGCCAGCAGCACCGACCAACCGGGCTCCTACGAGCAGTACTTC.

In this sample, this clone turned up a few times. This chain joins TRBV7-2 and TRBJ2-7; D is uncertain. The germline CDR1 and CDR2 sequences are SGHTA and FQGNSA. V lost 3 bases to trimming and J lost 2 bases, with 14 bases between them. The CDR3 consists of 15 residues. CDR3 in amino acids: CASSFLDGEAYEQYF. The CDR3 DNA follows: TGTGCCAGCAGCTTTCTTGACGGAGAGGCCTACGAGCAGTACTTC.

This CDR3 is CASSERGRATGELFF. The DNA of the CDR3 is TGTGCCAGCAGTGAAAGGGGGAGGGCCACCGGGGAGCTGTTTTTT. This rearrangement joins TRBV6-1 to TRBJ2-2; weak D call: TRBD2 (7 bases). Germline CDR1 is MNHNS and CDR2 is SASEGT. Trimming removed 2 bases at V and 4 bases at J, with 11 bases between. This CDR3 comprises 15 residues.

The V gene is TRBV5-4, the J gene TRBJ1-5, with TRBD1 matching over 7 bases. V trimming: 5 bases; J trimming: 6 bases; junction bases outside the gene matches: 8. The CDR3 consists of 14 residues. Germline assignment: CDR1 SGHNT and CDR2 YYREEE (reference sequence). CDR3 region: CASSTGAEGQPQHF. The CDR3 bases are TGTGCCAGCAGTACAGGGGCAGAGGGTCAGCCCCAGCATTTT.

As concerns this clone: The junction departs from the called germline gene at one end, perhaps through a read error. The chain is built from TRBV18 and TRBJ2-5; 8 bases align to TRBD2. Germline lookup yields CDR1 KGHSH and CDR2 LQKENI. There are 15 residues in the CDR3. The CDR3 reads CASSPPGLAREAQYF. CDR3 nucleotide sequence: TGTGCCAGCTCACCACCCGGACTAGCAAGAGAGGCCCAGTACTTC.

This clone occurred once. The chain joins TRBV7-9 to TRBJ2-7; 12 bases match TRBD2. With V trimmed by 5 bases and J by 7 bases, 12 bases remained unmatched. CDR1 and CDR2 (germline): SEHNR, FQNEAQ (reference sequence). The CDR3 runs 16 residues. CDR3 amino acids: CASSPGPTSGRGEQYF. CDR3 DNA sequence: TGTGCCAGCAGCCCCGGACCGACTAGCGGGAGAGGAGAGCAGTACTTC.